The clone carrying this TCR beta chain appeared a few times. These data come from a study of blood T cells in healthy people across ages. Primed by a sample-barcoded 5' primer and a J-beta primer mix, a second PCR proceeded for roughly 7 to 11 cycles. TCRdb reprocessed the 5' RACE reads with MiXCR, giving one entry per CDR3 protein. The sample has 1.5 million or so distinct CDR3 sequences, around 42% seen once. Germline V lookup: CDR1 ENHRY, CDR2 SYGVKD. With 6 bases removed from V and 5 bases from J, the gap between germline ends came to 14 bases. This CDR3 is built from 13 residues. Isolated per sample were at least 7 million PBMCs.

The chain is built from TRBV10-3 and TRBJ2-7; tentatively, D is TRBD1 (5 bases). The source material was blood. This sequence originates from a woman under 30 in good health. The CDR3 bases are TGTGCCATCAGGGACACGGTAAACCACGAGCAGTACTTC. Residues: CAIRDTVNHEQYF.